This TCR beta chain is drawn from a study of radiotherapy plus CTLA-4 blockade in lung cancer. Turning to the study itself: Objective response was observed in 18% of patients, and disease control in 30% to 35%.

The germline V gene has CDR1 KGHSH and CDR2 LQKENI. The CDR3 contains 18 residues. V shed 3 bases and J 6 bases; nucleotides not matched to a gene: 15. The protocol was immunoSEQ multiplex PCR, while the TCRdb copy is restricted to in-frame clones and leaves out a portion. The sample lists fewer than 150,000 clones, about 83% occurring once. To note about this clone: Its target is unknown.

Overall study results and limits: In blood, after radiotherapy plus ipilimumab, tumor-derived TCR clones expanded.

The chain uses TRBV18 and TRBJ1-4; 8 bases line up with TRBD1. The source is a human donor with non-small cell lung cancer who had a partial response to radiotherapy plus ipilimumab. The sequencing here drew on peripheral blood, taken from a patient treated with radiotherapy plus ipilimumab. The CDR3 coding sequence is TGTGCCAGCTCACCGTTTCCCACAGGGGGATGGGATGATGAAAAACTGTTTTTT. It encodes CASSPFPTGGWDDEKLFF. Full variable domain (remainder filled in from reference TRBV18 and TRBJ1-4): NAGVMQNPRHLVRRRGQEARLRCSPMKGHSHVYWYRQLPEEGLKFMVYLQKENIIDESGMPKERFSAEFPKEGPSILRIQQVVRGDSAAYFCASSPFPTGGWDDEKLFFGSGTQLSVL.